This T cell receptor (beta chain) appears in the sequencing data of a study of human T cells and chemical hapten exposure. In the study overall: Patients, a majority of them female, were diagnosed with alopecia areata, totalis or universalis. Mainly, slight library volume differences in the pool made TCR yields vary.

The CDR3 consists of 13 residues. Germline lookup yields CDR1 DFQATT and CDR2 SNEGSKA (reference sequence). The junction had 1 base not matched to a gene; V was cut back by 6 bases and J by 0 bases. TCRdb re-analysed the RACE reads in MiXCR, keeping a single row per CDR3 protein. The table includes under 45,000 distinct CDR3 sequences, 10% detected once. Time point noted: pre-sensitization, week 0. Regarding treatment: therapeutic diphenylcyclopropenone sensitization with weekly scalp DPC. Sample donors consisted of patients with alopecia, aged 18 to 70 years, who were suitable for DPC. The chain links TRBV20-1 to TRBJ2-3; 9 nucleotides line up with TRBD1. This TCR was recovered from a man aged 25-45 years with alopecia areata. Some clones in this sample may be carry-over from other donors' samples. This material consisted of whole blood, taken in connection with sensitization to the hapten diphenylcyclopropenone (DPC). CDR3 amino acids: CSAGTGSTDTQYF. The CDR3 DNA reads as TGCAGTGCCGGGACAGGGAGCACAGATACGCAGTATTTT.